This T cell receptor beta chain was recovered during a study of blood T cell repertoires in COVID-19. The V gene's germline CDR1 is SNHLY and CDR2 FYNNEI. Trimming took 1 base from V and 7 from J, leaving 8 bases between them. The CDR3 is made up of 13 amino acids. This table comes from immunoSEQ multiplex PCR, and its TCRdb copy is limited to in-frame clones, with some not included. This table has roughly 400,000 clones, around nine tenths appearing once. Assignments of participants to cohorts depended upon their own reported clinical history. The material sequenced was PBMCs or T cells enriched from blood (not recorded which). The chain joins TRBV2 to TRBJ1-5; D is undetermined. The clonotype originates from a woman under 40 who had recovered from COVID-19. CDR3 amino acids: CASSEVGGQPQHF. CDR3 in DNA: TGTGCCAGCAGTGAAGTTGGAGGCCAGCCCCAGCATTTT.